This is a list of T cell receptor beta chains from one sample in a study of T cell responses to AZD1222 COVID-19 vaccine. TCRdb keeps only in-frame clones here, not all; method: immunoSEQ multiplex PCR. The table has approximately 130,000 clones, about 88% seen once; the top ten hold around 2.9%. This specimen was peripheral blood, taken 28 days after the second AZD1222 dose. Receptors originate from an adult who received the AZD1222 COVID-19 vaccine. CDR3s include the opening cysteine and the closing phenylalanine or tryptophan. The order of the fields is clone size, V gene, J gene, D gene, CDR3 protein, CDR3 DNA. A D gene is named only where the DNA matches it firmly. Expanded clones get a size class; other rows say once, few or many, or leave the size out.

>NA|TRBV3-1/TRBV3-2|TRBJ2-7|TRBD2
CASSQSGLARTYEQYF
TGTGCCAGCAGCCAATCGGGACTAGCTCGAACCTACGAGCAGTACTTC
>NA|TRBV18|TRBJ2-7|NA
CASSPLGSRDEQYF
TGTGCCAGCTCACCGCTGGGGAGCAGGGACGAGCAGTACTTC
>NA|TRBV2|TRBJ1-6|TRBD1
CASSGGTGNSPLHF
TGTGCCAGCAGTGGCGGGACAGGGAATTCACCCCTCCACTTT
>few|TRBV29-1|TRBJ1-1|TRBD1
CSVATTGGATEAFF
TGCAGCGTCGCAACTACAGGGGGGGCCACTGAAGCTTTCTTT
>NA|TRBV19|TRBJ2-7|TRBD1
CASGTGTYEQYF
TGTGCCAGTGGGACAGGGACCTACGAGCAGTACTTC
>NA|TRBV28|TRBJ2-5|TRBD2
CASSPTSGGAEETQYF
TGTGCCAGCAGCCCTACTAGCGGGGGGGCCGAAGAGACCCAGTACTTC
>NA|TRBV9|TRBJ1-1|NA
CASSGASGSNTEAFF
TGTGCCAGCAGCGGGGCTTCAGGGTCGAACACTGAAGCTTTCTTT
>NA|TRBV6-5|TRBJ2-3|TRBD2
CASTSGGGTDTQYF
TGTGCCAGCACTAGCGGGGGGGGCACAGATACGCAGTATTTT
>NA|TRBV5-8|TRBJ1-5|NA
CASTPRQDNQPQHF
TGTGCCAGCACCCCTAGACAGGACAATCAGCCCCAGCATTTT
>NA|TRBV5-4|TRBJ1-6|NA
CASSLGRDNSPLHF
TGTGCCAGCAGCTTGGGTAGGGATAATTCACCCCTCCACTTT
>few|TRBV5-4|TRBJ2-1|TRBD1
CASSTSGTGDEQFF
TGTGCCAGCAGCACCTCAGGGACAGGCGATGAGCAGTTCTTC
>NA|TRBV5-1|TRBJ2-3|NA
CASSLAPSTDTQYF
TGCGCCAGCAGCTTGGCACCTAGCACAGATACGCAGTATTTT
>NA|TRBV18|TRBJ1-1|NA
CASSPGLNTEAFF
TGTGCCAGCTCACCAGGGCTGAACACTGAAGCTTTCTTT
>NA|TRBV30|TRBJ1-6|NA
CAWSPGDSPLHF
TGTGCCTGGAGTCCCGGCGATTCACCCCTCCACTTT
>NA|TRBV6-6|TRBJ2-2|TRBD1
CASSYRARGTGELFF
TGTGCCAGCAGTTACCGGGCCAGGGGGACCGGGGAGCTGTTTTTT
>NA|TRBV28|TRBJ1-2|NA
CASSPQVTNYGYTF
TGTGCCAGCAGCCCTCAGGTGACTAACTATGGCTACACCTTC
>NA|TRBV7-9|TRBJ1-6|NA
CASSLAGSWGSPLHF
TGTGCCAGCAGCTTAGCTGGGAGCTGGGGATCACCCCTCCACTTT
>NA|TRBV3-1/TRBV3-2|TRBJ1-1|NA
CASSQLWNTEAFF
TGTGCCAGCAGCCAGCTCTGGAACACTGAAGCTTTCTTT
>NA|TRBV5-6|TRBJ2-5|NA
CASSLEGLGRETQYF
TGTGCCAGCAGCTTGGAAGGGTTGGGCAGAGAGACCCAGTACTTC
>NA|TRBV4-2|TRBJ1-5|TRBD1
CASSQGQGDNQPQHF
TGTGCCAGCAGCCAGGGACAGGGGGACAATCAGCCCCAGCATTTT
>NA|TRBV15|TRBJ1-5|NA
CATSRDSGRNSNQPQHF
TGTGCCACCAGCAGAGATTCTGGCAGAAATAGCAATCAGCCCCAGCATTTT